This TCR beta chain was recovered during a study of graft-versus-host responses after intestinal transplantation. Notes on this clone: What it binds is not known.

Some clones are missing from TCRdb's copy, which holds only in-frame ones; the method was immunoSEQ multiplex PCR. The sample contains about 100,000 clones, about nine tenths of which appear only once. The CDR3 is made up of 15 amino acids. CDR1 and CDR2 from the germline V gene are SGHTA and FQGNSA. The J segment lost 3 bases and the V segment lost 5 bases, leaving 6 bases of the junction unmatched. The chain joins TRBV7-2 to TRBJ1-3; TRBD1 aligns across 8 bases. The starting material was unstimulated CD4+ T cells sorted from spleen or lymph node cells, obtained before transplant. The TCR comes from a human donor who was the organ donor for an intestinal transplant. DNA for the CDR3: TGTGCCAGCAGCGAAGACAGGGGTCTTGGAAACACCATATATTTT. Its translation is CASSEDRGLGNTIYF.